These 27 T cell receptor beta chains were sequenced from one sample in a study of blood T cell repertoires in COVID-19. The table came from immunoSEQ multiplex PCR; TCRdb's copy has only in-frame clones and leaves some out. The sample consists of some 80,000 clones, roughly 88% of them appearing once. The source material was peripheral blood. These receptors were obtained from a human donor in a cohort sampled during active COVID-19.

This sequence joins TRBV19 and TRBJ2-3; 9 bases map to TRBD2. Germline assignment: CDR1 LNHDA and CDR2 SQIVND (reference sequence). Trimming at V came to 4 bases and at J to 1 base, leaving 9 bases not matched to a gene. The CDR3 has 17 residues. CDR3 bases: TGTGCCAGTAGTAACCCTCATAGACTAGCGGGCACAGATACGCAGTATTTT. It is translated as CASSNPHRLAGTDTQYF.

The chain links TRBV28 to TRBJ1-2; D is uncertain. This CDR3 contains 12 residues. Germline loops: CDR1 MDHEN, CDR2 SYDVKM. V lost 6 bases to trimming and J lost 4 bases, with 9 bases between them. In nucleotides, the CDR3 is TGTGCCAGCAGCGTCCCGGGCTATGGCTACACCTTC. Amino acid sequence: CASSVPGYGYTF.

The chain has TRBV7-3 and TRBJ2-3; the match to TRBD2 covers 9 bases. With V trimmed by 5 bases and J by 0 bases, 12 bases remained unmatched. The CDR3 length is 18 residues. Per germline, CDR1 SGHTA and CDR2 FQGTGA. The CDR3 spells CASSHGGGLATSTDTQYF. For the CDR3, the DNA is TGTGCCAGCAGCCACGGAGGAGGACTAGCGACTAGCACAGATACGCAGTATTTT.

This chain links TRBV5-1 with TRBJ2-3, with TRBD2 identical over 16 bases. Germline CDR1 is SGHRS and CDR2 is YFSETQ. The CDR3 consists of 19 residues. V shed 4 bases, J shed 3 bases, and the junction held 11 bases outside the gene matches. In DNA, the CDR3 is TGCGCCAGCAGCCGAGGACCGGGACTAGCGGGAGGGCCAACAGATACGCAGTATTTT. Translated, it gives CASSRGPGLAGGPTDTQYF. Drawing the rest from reference TRBV5-1 and TRBJ2-3, the complete variable domain is KAGVTQTPRYLIKTRGQQVTLSCSPISGHRSVSWYQQTPGQGLQFLFEYFSETQRNKGNFPGRFSGRQFSNSRSEMNVSTLELGDSALYLCASSRGPGLAGGPTDTQYFGPGTRLTVL.

This clone has a single count. This rearrangement joins TRBV9 to TRBJ2-1; no clear D gene. The CDR3 covers 15 residues. CDR1 is SGDLS and CDR2 is YYNGEE in the germline V gene. The V gene lost 4 bases and the J gene lost 5 bases, with 16 bases spanning the gap. DNA of the CDR3: TGTGCCAGCAGCCCCCGAGTGTGGGCCCACAATGAGCAGTTCTTC. It yields the protein CASSPRVWAHNEQFF.

The chain carries TRBV18 and TRBJ1-1; possible D gene TRBD1, 5 bases. Trimming removed 2 bases from V and 4 bases from J, with 8 bases in between. Germline lookup yields CDR1 KGHSH and CDR2 LQKENI. This CDR3 is built from 13 residues. The DNA of the CDR3 is TGTGCCAGCTCACCATCGACAGCCACTGAAGCTTTCTTT. This translates into CASSPSTATEAFF.

The V gene is TRBV7-9, the J gene TRBJ2-5; 7 bases map to TRBD2. This CDR3 comprises 15 residues. The trim removed 3 bases at V and 5 bases at J, leaving 9 bases unmatched. Germline V gene data show CDR1 as SEHNR and CDR2 as FQNEAQ (reference sequence). The CDR3 reads CASSFGAGYDETQYF. Here the CDR3 DNA reads TGTGCCAGCAGCTTCGGAGCGGGATACGATGAGACCCAGTACTTC.

V and J are TRBV14 and TRBJ2-7, with D uncertain. Germline CDR1 reads SGHDN; CDR2 reads FVKESK. Trimming removed 0 bases at V and 4 bases at J, with 7 bases between. The CDR3 has 13 amino acids. This CDR3 reads CASSQDPQYEQYF. The CDR3 DNA reads as TGTGCCAGCAGCCAAGATCCCCAGTACGAGCAGTACTTC.

The chain's CDR3 is CASSRRRTGGMDTGELFF. As DNA, the CDR3 is TGTGCCAGCAGCCGAAGACGGACAGGGGGCATGGACACCGGGGAGCTGTTTTTT. V and J are TRBV7-9 and TRBJ2-2, with 11 bases lining up with TRBD1. Germline-derived CDR1 and CDR2 are SEHNR and FQNEAQ (reference sequence). The CDR3 sequence is 18 residues long. Unmatched junction bases numbered 11, after V lost 5 bases and J lost 3 bases.

This clone has a single count. V gene TRBV29-1 combines with J gene TRBJ2-7; 7 nucleotides agree with TRBD1. Germline CDR1 reads SQVTM; CDR2 reads ANQGSEA. J was trimmed by 5 bases and V by 8 bases; bases with no gene match: 6. The CDR3 is made up of 11 amino acids. Here the CDR3 DNA reads TGCAGCATAGGACAGGTTAACGAGCAGTACTTC. Translation gives CSIGQVNEQYF.

The chain recombines TRBV7-6 with TRBJ1-4, with unresolved D. Germline CDR1 is SGHVS and CDR2 is FNYEAQ. The CDR3 consists of 13 residues. V was clipped by 5 bases and J by 2 bases, with 6 bases between them. The CDR3 DNA follows: TGTGCCAGCAGCGCCAGGACTAATGAAAAACTGTTTTTT. It encodes CASSARTNEKLFF.

The chain has TRBV7-9 and TRBJ2-3, with 10 bases aligning to TRBD2. The CDR3 loop spans 16 amino acids. V trimming: 2 bases; J trimming: 4 bases; junction bases outside the gene matches: 6. Germline CDR1 and CDR2: SEHNR and FQNEAQ (reference sequence). CDR3 DNA: TGTGCCAGCAGCTTACAGGAAGCGGGAGGGCCAGATACGCAGTATTTT. Translating gives CASSLQEAGGPDTQYF.

The gene calls are TRBV19 and TRBJ2-2; perhaps TRBD1 as D (5 bases). From germline, CDR1 is LNHDA and CDR2 SQIVND (reference sequence). This CDR3 has 14 amino acids. V shed 6 bases and J shed 1 base, with 9 bases lying between them. The CDR3 coding sequence is TGTGCCAGTAGCGCTACAGGGAACACCGGGGAGCTGTTTTTT. Residues: CASSATGNTGELFF.

The gene calls are TRBV9 and TRBJ2-7, with 10 bases matching TRBD1. Germline lookup yields CDR1 SGDLS and CDR2 YYNGEE. Unmatched junction bases numbered 3, after V lost 0 bases and J lost 3 bases. This CDR3 is 15 amino acids long. The CDR3 bases are TGTGCCAGCAGCGTAGGCGGGACAGGGGACTACGAGCAGTACTTC. Translation gives CASSVGGTGDYEQYF.

The chain uses TRBV3-1 (or the pseudogene TRBV3-2) and TRBJ2-4; weak D call: TRBD1 (5 bases). The length of the CDR3 is 12 residues. Trimming pared 1 base from V and 12 bases from J, leaving 10 bases between. Germline V lookup: CDR1 LGHDT, CDR2 YNNKEL (reference sequence). For the CDR3, the DNA is TGTGCCAGCAGCCAAGGACAGCTCACTCAGTACTTC. This translates into CASSQGQLTQYF.

The chain employs TRBV6-5 and TRBJ1-5; possibly TRBD1 for D (6 bases). The V and J ends lost 8 bases and 4 bases respectively, with 18 bases between them. This CDR3 is built from 15 residues. Germline loops: CDR1 MNHEY, CDR2 SVGAGI. The DNA for the CDR3 is TGTGCCAGCCCCTTAACGCAGGGGTCAAATCAGCCCCAGCATTTT. It is translated as CASPLTQGSNQPQHF.

The gene calls are TRBV9 and TRBJ2-1, with 7 nucleotides matching TRBD2. V dropped 4 bases and J dropped 5; count of bases not matched to a gene: 15. This CDR3 region has 17 residues. CDR1 is SGDLS, CDR2 YYNGEE, per germline. The CDR3 sequence is CASSPRGGTSANNEQFF. The CDR3 DNA reads TGTGCCAGCAGCCCCCGTGGGGGTACTAGCGCGAACAATGAGCAGTTCTTC.

V gene TRBV7-2 combines with J gene TRBJ2-7; no definite D call. CDR3 size: 12 residues. Germline V gene data show CDR1 as SGHTA and CDR2 as FQGNSA. With 5 bases removed from V and 4 bases from J, the gap between germline ends came to 9 bases. The CDR3 here is CASSESRYEQYF. CDR3 DNA sequence: TGTGCCAGCAGCGAATCCCGGTACGAGCAGTACTTC.

This rearrangement joins TRBV6-4 to TRBJ2-2, with D possibly matching TRBD2 (5 bases). V lost 3 bases and J lost 7, with 15 bases in between. The germline V gene encodes CDR1 MRHNA and CDR2 SNTAGT. The CDR3 totals 15 residues. The CDR3 protein is CASSEQAEGFGELFF. For the CDR3, the DNA is TGTGCCAGCAGTGAGCAAGCGGAAGGTTTCGGGGAGCTGTTTTTT.

V gene TRBV6-5 combines with J gene TRBJ2-7; 7 bases line up with TRBD1. CDR3 length equals 14 residues. V lost 5 bases to trimming and J lost 5 bases; unmatched junction nucleotides: 9. Germline lookup yields CDR1 MNHEY and CDR2 SVGAGI. The CDR3 DNA sequence: TGTGCCAGCAGTACCCAAGGACAGGTTCACGAGCAGTACTTC. This codes for CASSTQGQVHEQYF.

This rearrangement joins TRBV4-1 to TRBJ2-3; 10 bases map to TRBD2. The V segment lost 3 bases and the J segment 6 bases; nucleotides outside the gene matches: 15. Germline lookup yields CDR1 MGHRA and CDR2 YSYEKL. The CDR3 extends over 18 amino acids. The CDR3 DNA reads as TGCGCCAGCAGCCAGGAGCATCCGGGACTAGCGCCCGGGGATACGCAGTATTTT. It is translated as CASSQEHPGLAPGDTQYF.

This sequence joins TRBV19 and TRBJ1-5; D is perhaps TRBD1 (5 bases). Trimming shortened V by 4 bases and J by 5 bases, and 9 bases separated the two germline ends. This CDR3 has 13 residues. Looked up from germline, CDR1 is LNHDA and CDR2 is SQIVND (reference sequence). CDR3 amino acids: CASSTQGYQPQHF. The DNA for the CDR3 is TGTGCCAGTAGTACCCAGGGTTATCAGCCCCAGCATTTT.

This clone was detected a few times. The chain employs TRBV5-6 and TRBJ2-3; 7 nucleotides match TRBD1. CDR1 SGHDT and CDR2 YYEEEE come from the germline V gene. The V gene end was trimmed by 0 bases and the J gene end by 6 bases; junction bases not matched to a gene: 7. This CDR3 contains 15 residues. The chain's CDR3 is CASSLDTTGVDTQYF. In nucleotides, the CDR3 is TGTGCCAGCAGCTTGGACACAACAGGGGTCGATACGCAGTATTTT.

The chain links TRBV6-5 to TRBJ1-1, with 7 bases matching TRBD1. V gave up 8 bases and J gave up 5 bases; unmatched junction bases: 8. The germline gives CDR1 MNHEY, CDR2 SVGAGI. The CDR3 totals 13 residues. The CDR3 DNA sequence: TGTGCCAGCGGGATGACAGGGTATACTGAAGCTTTCTTT. It specifies CASGMTGYTEAFF.

The rearrangement links TRBV4-1 to TRBJ2-1, with unresolved D. With 2 bases removed from V and 8 bases from J, the gap between germline ends came to 7 bases. Germline V gives CDR1 MGHRA, CDR2 YSYEKL. The CDR3 runs to 12 residues. CDR3 sequence: CASSQLEDEQFF. Here the CDR3 DNA reads TGCGCCAGCAGCCAATTAGAGGATGAGCAGTTCTTC.

This clone was seen just once. This chain links TRBV7-2 with TRBJ2-2; D uncertain. The germline V and J ends were trimmed by 5 bases and 0 bases, with 10 bases remaining between them. Germline V CDR1 and CDR2: SGHTA, FQGNSA. The CDR3 has 15 residues. The CDR3 DNA follows: TGTGCCAGCAGCCAAACAAATGCGAACACCGGGGAGCTGTTTTTT. Amino acids: CASSQTNANTGELFF.

This clone was observed once. V is TRBV4-3 and J is TRBJ2-7; tentative D call: TRBD1 (6 bases). Trimming removed 1 base from V and 1 base from J, with 17 bases in between. Germline CDR1 reads LGHNA; CDR2 reads YSLEER. This CDR3 has 17 amino acids. The CDR3 protein is CASSQGPGQYNSYEQYF. CDR3 bases: TGCGCCAGCAGCCAAGGTCCAGGACAGTACAATTCCTACGAGCAGTACTTC.